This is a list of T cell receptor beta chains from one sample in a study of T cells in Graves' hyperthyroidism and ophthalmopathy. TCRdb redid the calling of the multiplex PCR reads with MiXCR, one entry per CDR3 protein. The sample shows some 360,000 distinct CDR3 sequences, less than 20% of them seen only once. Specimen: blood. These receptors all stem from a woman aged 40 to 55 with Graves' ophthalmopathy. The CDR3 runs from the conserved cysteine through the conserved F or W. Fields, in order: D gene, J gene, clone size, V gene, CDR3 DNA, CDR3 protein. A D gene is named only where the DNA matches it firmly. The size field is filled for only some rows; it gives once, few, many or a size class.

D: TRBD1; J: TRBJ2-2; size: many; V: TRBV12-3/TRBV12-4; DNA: TGTGTCAGCAGTTGGGACAGTACTTGGGGCGGGGAGCTGTTTTTT; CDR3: CVSSWDSTWGGELFF
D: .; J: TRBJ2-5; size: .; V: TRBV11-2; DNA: TGTGTCAGCAGCTTAGATCTTGGAGGAGGCAGGGGTGTCCGGGAGACCCAGTACTTC; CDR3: CVSSLDLGGGRGVRETQYF
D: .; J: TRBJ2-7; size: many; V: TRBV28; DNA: TGTGCCAGCAGTTTAGGAGGCCGCGAGCAGTACTTC; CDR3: CASSLGGREQYF
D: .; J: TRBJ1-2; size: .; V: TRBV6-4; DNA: TGTGCCAGCAACCCCGGGACGGAGAACTATGGCTACACCTTC; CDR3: CASNPGTENYGYTF
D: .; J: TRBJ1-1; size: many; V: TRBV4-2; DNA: TGTGCCAGCAGCCAAAGCGAGGGTACGAACACTGAAGCTTTCTTT; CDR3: CASSQSEGTNTEAFF
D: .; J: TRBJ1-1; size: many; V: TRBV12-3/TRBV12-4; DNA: TGTGCCAGCAGGCCTAGACGGGGAGTTACTGAAGCTTTCTTT; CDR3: CASRPRRGVTEAFF
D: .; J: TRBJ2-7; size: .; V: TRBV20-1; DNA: TGCAGTGCTCTATTAAGGCCCTACGAGCAGTACTTC; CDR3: CSALLRPYEQYF
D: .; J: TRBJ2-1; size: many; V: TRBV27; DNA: TGTGCCAGCAGTTTACCGGGAGTCTTCAATGAGCAGTTCTTC; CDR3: CASSLPGVFNEQFF
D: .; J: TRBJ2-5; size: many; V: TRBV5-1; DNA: TGCGCCAGCAGCTTGATAGGGAAAGAGACCCAGTACTTC; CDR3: CASSLIGKETQYF
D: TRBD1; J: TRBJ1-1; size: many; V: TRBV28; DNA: TGTGCCAGCAGTTTATCAGGACAGGGCGCTGAAGCTTTCTTT; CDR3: CASSLSGQGAEAFF
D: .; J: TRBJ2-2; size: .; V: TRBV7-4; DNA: TGTGCCAGCAGCGTAGGAGCCGGGGAGCTGTTTTTT; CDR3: CASSVGAGELFF
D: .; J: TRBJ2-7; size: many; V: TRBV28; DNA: TGTGCCAGCAGTTTCGGCGGCGGAGGGGATCAGTACTTC; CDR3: CASSFGGGGDQYF
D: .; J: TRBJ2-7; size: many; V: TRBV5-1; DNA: TGCGCCAGCAGCTTGGTGGGGGTAGGGGAGCAGTACTTC; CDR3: CASSLVGVGEQYF
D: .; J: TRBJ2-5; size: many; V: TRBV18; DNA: TGTGCCAGCTCACCGCTTTCTGGTGGGGACCAAGAGACCCAGTACTTC; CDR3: CASSPLSGGDQETQYF
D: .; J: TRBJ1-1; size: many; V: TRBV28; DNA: TGTGCCAGCAGTAAAACCTTCAGGGTATTAAACACTGAAGCTTTCTTT; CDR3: CASSKTFRVLNTEAFF
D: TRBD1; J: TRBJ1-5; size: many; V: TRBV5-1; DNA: TGCGCCAGCAGCTTGGCCAAGGGACAGGGTAGCAATCAGCCCCAGCATTTT; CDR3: CASSLAKGQGSNQPQHF
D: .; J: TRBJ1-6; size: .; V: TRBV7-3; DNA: TGTGCCAGCAGCTTCTCGGGCCAGTATAATTCACCCCTCCACTTT; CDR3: CASSFSGQYNSPLHF
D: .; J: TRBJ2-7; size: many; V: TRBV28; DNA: TGTGCCAGCAGTTTGGGCGGGATGAATCGATACGAGCAGTACTTC; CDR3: CASSLGGMNRYEQYF
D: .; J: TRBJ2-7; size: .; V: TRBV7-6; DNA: TGTGCCAGCAGCTTAGTACGGACTGCGGTCGAGCAGTACTTC; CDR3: CASSLVRTAVEQYF
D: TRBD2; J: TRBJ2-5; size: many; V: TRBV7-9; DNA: TGTGCCAGCAGCAAACTAGCGGGAGGCTTGCAAGAGACCCAGTACTTC; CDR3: CASSKLAGGLQETQYF
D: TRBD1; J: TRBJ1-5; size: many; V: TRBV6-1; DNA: TGTGCCAGCAGAAGGACAGGACGCAATCAGCCCCAGCATTTT; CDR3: CASRRTGRNQPQHF
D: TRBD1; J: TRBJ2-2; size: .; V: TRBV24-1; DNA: TGTGCCACCATGGAGGACAGGGACACCGGGGAGCTGTTTTTT; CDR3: CATMEDRDTGELFF
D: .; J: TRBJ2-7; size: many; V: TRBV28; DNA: TGTGCCAGCAGTTCCTATGACTCGCCTCCCTACGAGCAGTACTTC; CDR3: CASSSYDSPPYEQYF
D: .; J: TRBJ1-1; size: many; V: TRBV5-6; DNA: TGTGCCAGCAGCTTGGTGGGGGGGCTCACTGAAGCTTTCTTT; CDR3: CASSLVGGLTEAFF
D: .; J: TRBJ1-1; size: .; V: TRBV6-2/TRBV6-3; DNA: TGTGCCAGCAACTACAGGGCTGAAGCTTTCTTT; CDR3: CASNYRAEAFF
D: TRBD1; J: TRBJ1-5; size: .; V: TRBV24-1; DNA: TGTGCCACCAGTGATTTTGGGGGACAGGGGGCCATAGCCAATCAGCCCCAGCATTTT; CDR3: CATSDFGGQGAIANQPQHF
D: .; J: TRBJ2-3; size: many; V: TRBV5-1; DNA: TGCGCCAGCAGCTTGGCCCCAGGTCGCACAGATACGCAGTATTTT; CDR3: CASSLAPGRTDTQYF
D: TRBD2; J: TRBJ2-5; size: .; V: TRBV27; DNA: TGTGCCAGCAGCCGCCGACTAGCGGGAGTCGTAGAGACCCAGTACTTC; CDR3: CASSRRLAGVVETQYF
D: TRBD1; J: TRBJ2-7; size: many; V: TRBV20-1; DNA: TGCAGTGCTAGACACTCGGGACAGGGCTACGAGCAGTACTTC; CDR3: CSARHSGQGYEQYF
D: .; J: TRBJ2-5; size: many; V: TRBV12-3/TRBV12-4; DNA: TGTGCCAGCACAACCCGGGGGCGCACCGAGGAGACCCAGTACTTC; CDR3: CASTTRGRTEETQYF
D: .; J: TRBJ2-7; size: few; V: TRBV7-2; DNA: TGTGCCAGCAGCTTAGCTTGGGACTACGAGCAGTACTTC; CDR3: CASSLAWDYEQYF
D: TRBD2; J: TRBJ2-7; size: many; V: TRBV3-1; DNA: TGTGCCAGCAGCCAACTCTCTAGCGGGAGATTGTACGAGCAGTACTTC; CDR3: CASSQLSSGRLYEQYF
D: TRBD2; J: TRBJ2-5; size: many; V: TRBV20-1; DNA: TGCAGTGCCAGTAAACGGGAGGGGCGAGAGACCCAGTACTTC; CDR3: CSASKREGRETQYF
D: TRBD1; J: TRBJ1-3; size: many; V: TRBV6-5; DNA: TGTGCCAGCAGCCGCATACCTGGGACAGGCTCTGGAAACACCATATATTTT; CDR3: CASSRIPGTGSGNTIYF
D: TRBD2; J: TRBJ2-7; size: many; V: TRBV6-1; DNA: TGTGCCAGCAGAAGCGGGAGGGCGTCCTACGAGCAGTACTTC; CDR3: CASRSGRASYEQYF
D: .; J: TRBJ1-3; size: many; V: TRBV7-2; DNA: TGTGCCAGCAGCCGTACACAGGTTCTTGGAAACACCATATATTTT; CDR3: CASSRTQVLGNTIYF
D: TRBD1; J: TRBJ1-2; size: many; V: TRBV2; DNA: TGTGCCAGAGCAACAGGGGGCTCAGGCTACACCTTC; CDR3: CARATGGSGYTF
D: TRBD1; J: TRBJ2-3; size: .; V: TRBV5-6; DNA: TGTGCCAGCAGCTTCTGGGACAGGGACACAGATACGCAGTATTTT; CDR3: CASSFWDRDTDTQYF
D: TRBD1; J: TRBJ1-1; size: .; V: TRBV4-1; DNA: TGCGCCAGCAGCCAAGGACAGGGTAGTGAAGCTTTCTTT; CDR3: CASSQGQGSEAFF
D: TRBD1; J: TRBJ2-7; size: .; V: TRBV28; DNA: TGTGCCAGCACTATAACAGGGGGAAAGCAGTACTTC; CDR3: CASTITGGKQYF
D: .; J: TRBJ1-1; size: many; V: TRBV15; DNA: TGTGCCACCAGCGGTAGGACAGCGAGCACTGAAGCTTTCTTT; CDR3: CATSGRTASTEAFF
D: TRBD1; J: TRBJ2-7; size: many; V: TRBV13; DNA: TGTGCCAGCAGCCCCGGACAGGGCCTCTCCTACGAGCAGTACTTC; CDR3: CASSPGQGLSYEQYF
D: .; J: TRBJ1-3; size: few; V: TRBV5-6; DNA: TGTGCCAGCAGCTTGGTCACCACATTGGGCCAGTCGTCAAACACCATATATTTT; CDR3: CASSLVTTLGQSSNTIYF
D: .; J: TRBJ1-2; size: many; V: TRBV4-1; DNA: TGCGCCAGCAGCCAAGGACAGCCGACCCCCTATGGCTACACCTTC; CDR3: CASSQGQPTPYGYTF
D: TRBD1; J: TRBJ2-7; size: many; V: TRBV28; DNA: TGTGCCAGCAGTTTTGAAGTATCCGGGACAGGGGCCCACGAGCAGTACTTC; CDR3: CASSFEVSGTGAHEQYF
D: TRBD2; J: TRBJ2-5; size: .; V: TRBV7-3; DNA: TGTGCCAGCAGTTTAGCCGCGGGAGTAGAGACCCAGTACTTC; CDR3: CASSLAAGVETQYF
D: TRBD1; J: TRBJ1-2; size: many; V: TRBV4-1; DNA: TGCGCCAGCAGCCAAGATCGGGACAGCGCTAAGCCGATCTATGGCTACACCTTC; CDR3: CASSQDRDSAKPIYGYTF
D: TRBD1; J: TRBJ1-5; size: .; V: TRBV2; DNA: TGTGCCAGCGGCGCGACAGGGGATCAGCCCCAGCATTTT; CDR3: CASGATGDQPQHF
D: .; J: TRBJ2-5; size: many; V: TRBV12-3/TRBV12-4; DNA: TGTGCCAGCAGTTTTAAGGAGACCCAGTACTTC; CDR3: CASSFKETQYF
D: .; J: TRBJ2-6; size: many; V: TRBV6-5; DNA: TGTGCCAGCAGGATAGGGGCTGGGGCCAACGTCCTGACTTTC; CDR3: CASRIGAGANVLTF
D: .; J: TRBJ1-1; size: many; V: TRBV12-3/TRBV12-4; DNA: TGTGCCAGCAGTTTCGGAGGTGATGAAGCTTTCTTT; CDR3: CASSFGGDEAFF
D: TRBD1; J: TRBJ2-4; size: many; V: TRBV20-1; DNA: TGCAGTGCTAGAGGGACAGGGTTAAACATTCAGTACTTC; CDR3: CSARGTGLNIQYF
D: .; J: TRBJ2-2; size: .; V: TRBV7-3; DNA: TGTGCCAGCAGCTCCTCGGGACATAACACCGGGGAGCTGTTTTTT; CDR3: CASSSSGHNTGELFF
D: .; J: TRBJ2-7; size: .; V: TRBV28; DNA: TGTGCCAGCAGTTTATTGCACAGCGTCTCCTACGAGCAGTACTTC; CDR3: CASSLLHSVSYEQYF
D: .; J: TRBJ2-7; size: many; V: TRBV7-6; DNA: TGTGCCAGCAGTCAGCACAGGGAAAACTACGAGCAGTACTTC; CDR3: CASSQHRENYEQYF
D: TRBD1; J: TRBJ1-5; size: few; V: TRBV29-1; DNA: TGCAGCGCTGGGACAGGGGCTCAGCCCCAGCATTTT; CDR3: CSAGTGAQPQHF
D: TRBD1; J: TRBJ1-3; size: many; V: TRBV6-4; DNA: TGTGCCAGCAGTCTCCATTCGGGACAGGGTTGGTTGAACACCATATATTTT; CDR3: CASSLHSGQGWLNTIYF